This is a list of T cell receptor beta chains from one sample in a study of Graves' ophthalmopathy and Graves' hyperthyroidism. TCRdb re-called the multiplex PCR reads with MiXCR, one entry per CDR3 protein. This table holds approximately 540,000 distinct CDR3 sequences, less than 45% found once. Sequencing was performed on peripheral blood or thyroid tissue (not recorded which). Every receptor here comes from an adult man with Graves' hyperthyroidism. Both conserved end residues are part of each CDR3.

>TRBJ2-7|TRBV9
CASSYDGTTFYEQYF
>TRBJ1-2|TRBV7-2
CASSVSGTGWVNYGYTF
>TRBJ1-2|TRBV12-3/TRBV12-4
CASSSPGRRANYGYTF
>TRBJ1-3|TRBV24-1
CATSPTGTPNTIYF
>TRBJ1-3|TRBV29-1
CSVEHYPGDTIYF
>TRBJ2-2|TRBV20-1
CSCSGAFGELFF
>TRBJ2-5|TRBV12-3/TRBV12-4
CASSTGGETQYF
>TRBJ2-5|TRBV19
CASSPSGGAGETQYF
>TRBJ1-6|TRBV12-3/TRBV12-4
CASSPPDRGFSPLHF
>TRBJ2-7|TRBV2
CASSERAFLSYEQYF
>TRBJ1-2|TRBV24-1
CATSDITDRGGYTF
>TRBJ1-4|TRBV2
CASRPSSRWGEKLFF
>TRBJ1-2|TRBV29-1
CSVVSGTDYGYTF
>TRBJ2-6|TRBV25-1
CASSRTGANVLTF
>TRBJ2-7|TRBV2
CASSGMGTGVEQYF
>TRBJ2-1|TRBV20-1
CSAREVAYNEQFF
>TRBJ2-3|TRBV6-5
CASSRGDTQYF
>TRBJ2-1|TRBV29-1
CSVNSATGDYNEQFF
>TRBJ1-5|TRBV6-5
CASSDFLGRNQPQHF
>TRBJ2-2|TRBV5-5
CASSLSGLAGTGTGELFF
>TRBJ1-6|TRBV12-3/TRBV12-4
CASSLRGSAGSPLHF
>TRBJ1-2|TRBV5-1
CASSLVSQATNYGYTF
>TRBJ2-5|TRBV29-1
CSVEFFGTGEKETQYF
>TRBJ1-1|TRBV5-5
CASSIKTRENTEAFF
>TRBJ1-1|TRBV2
CASSPGAGSGGNTEAFF
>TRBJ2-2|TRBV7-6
CASSRDRTSGELFF
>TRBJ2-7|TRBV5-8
CASSLGASSSYEQYF
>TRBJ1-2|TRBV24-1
CATSDWTGLYGYTF
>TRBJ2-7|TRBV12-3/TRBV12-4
CASSFGKPYEQYF
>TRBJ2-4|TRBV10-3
CATTPGQGAKNIQYF
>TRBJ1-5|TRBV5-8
CASSSQGYGNQPQHF
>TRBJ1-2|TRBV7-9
CASSFNRDRGYTF